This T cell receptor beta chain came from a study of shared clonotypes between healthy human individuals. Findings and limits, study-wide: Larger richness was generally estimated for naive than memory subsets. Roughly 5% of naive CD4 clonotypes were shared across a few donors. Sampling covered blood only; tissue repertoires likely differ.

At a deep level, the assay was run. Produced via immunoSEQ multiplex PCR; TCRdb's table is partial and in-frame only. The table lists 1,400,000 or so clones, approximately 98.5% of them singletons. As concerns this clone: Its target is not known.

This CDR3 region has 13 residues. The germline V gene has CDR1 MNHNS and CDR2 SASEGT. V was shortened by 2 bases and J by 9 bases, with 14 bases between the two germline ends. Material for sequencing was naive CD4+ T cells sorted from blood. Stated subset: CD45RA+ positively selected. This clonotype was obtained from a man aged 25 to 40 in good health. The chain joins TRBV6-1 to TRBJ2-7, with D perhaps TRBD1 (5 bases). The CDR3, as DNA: TGTGCCAGCAGTGAACTCAGGGCCGGAGCGCAGTACTTC. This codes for CASSELRAGAQYF.